This T cell receptor (beta chain) was recorded in a study of neurological immune-mediated disorders. Whole-study findings and limits: In HTLV-1-associated myelopathy, TCR clonal expansion was greatest, and in multiple sclerosis it was least, below healthy controls.

Many counts were recorded for this clonotype. The antigen is unknown. Time point indicated: longitudinal time-point 3. CDR1 and CDR2 from the germline V gene are SNHLY and FYNNEI. The V end lost 4 bases, the J end lost 5 bases, and 14 bases lay between the germline ends. The CDR3 contains 14 residues. TCRdb reanalysed the 5' RACE reads using MiXCR and keeps one entry per CDR3 protein. The sample includes approximately 84,000 distinct CDR3 sequences, around 4.5% of them seen just once. This TCR was sampled from a woman aged 55-69 years with multiple sclerosis. Sequencing was carried out using PBMCs. V and J are TRBV2 and TRBJ2-5; D not resolved. The CDR3 DNA reads as TGTGCCAGCAGTGGTGGGCAGTACGAGGAGACCCAGTACTTC. Translating gives CASSGGQYEETQYF.